Below, one T cell receptor (beta chain) is given with its context. Its antigen is undetermined. PCR was performed using 60 Vbeta and 13 Jbeta primers. Here immunoSEQ multiplex PCR was the method, and the copy in TCRdb shows in-frame clones only, minus some. The data contain about 220,000 clones, roughly 75% of them singletons. Trimming stripped 5 bases from V and 2 bases from J, with 10 bases between. The CDR3 loop spans 13 amino acids. CDR1 and CDR2 (germline): SEHNR, FQNEAQ (reference sequence). The data belong to a study of cytomegalovirus exposure and HLA in healthy donors. Overall study context: Researchers found that about 82% of 300 to 450 genotyped donors fell within the Caucasian-associated ancestry cluster. Study-wide points: TCR beta sequences numbering around 15,000 were associated with HLA alleles at 0.05 false discovery rate in a later analysis.

The receptor's source is a woman aged 25-40 years in good health and CMV-seronegative. The sequencing sample was made of PBMCs. The gene calls are TRBV7-9 and TRBJ2-7, with D perhaps matching TRBD1 (6 bases). The CDR3, as DNA: TGTGCCAGCAGCCGGGACACCGCCTACGAGCAGTACTTC. This encodes CASSRDTAYEQYF.